The present entry profiles one T cell receptor (beta chain) with its context. Antigen specificity is unknown. The germline V gene encodes CDR1 KGHSH and CDR2 LQKENI. The CDR3 is 13 residues long. Subsets of CD8+ T cells were each sorted in triplicate at approximately 300,000 cells apiece. The naive CD8+ gate required CD45RO-CCR7+CD27+CD95- phenotype. These data originate in a study of CXCR3-negative and CXCR3-positive naive CD8 T cells. Broader study findings: When CXCR3-positive naive cells were set against CXCR3-negative naive cells, the former had more hydrophobic TRB CDR3s. The TRBV-TRBJ usage of naive CXCR3-negative and CXCR3-positive cells was similar, but that of memory cells differed.

Via 5' RACE with UMI labels, TRB cDNA libraries were prepared. No DNA is given; TCRdb re-called the 5' RACE reads and lists each CDR3 protein once. This repertoire includes about 98,000 distinct CDR3 sequences. The sequence was collected from a human donor in good health. Some clones in this sample may be carry-over from other donors' samples. Sequencing was performed on naive CXCR3+ CD8+ T cells from blood. Subset: CD45RO-CCR7+CD27+CD95- naive CD8+ T cells expressing CXCR3 (TNR3+). The chain carries TRBV18 and TRBJ1-2. This CDR3 is CASSPSDNYGYTF. Using reference TRBV18 and TRBJ1-2 for the parts outside the CDR3, the full variable domain is NAGVMQNPRHLVRRRGQEARLRCSPMKGHSHVYWYRQLPEEGLKFMVYLQKENIIDESGMPKERFSAEFPKEGPSILRIQQVVRGDSAAYFCASSPSDNYGYTFGSGTRLTVV.